Presented here are 14 T cell receptor beta chains from one specimen sequenced in a study of blood T cell repertoires in COVID-19. Some clones are missing from TCRdb's copy, which holds only in-frame ones; the method was immunoSEQ multiplex PCR. The sample includes about 130,000 clones, roughly 71% of them seen just once. The sample consisted of peripheral blood. These receptors were taken from a man at least 80 years old with acute or convalescent COVID-19.

This clone occurred a few times. The chain combines TRBV10-3 with TRBJ2-3, with D possibly being TRBD2 (6 bases). With 5 bases removed from V and 2 bases from J, the gap between germline ends came to 11 bases. Germline CDR1 is ENHRY and CDR2 is SYGVKD. CDR3 length equals 14 residues. The CDR3 sequence: CAISPGLNTDTQYF. The CDR3 DNA follows: TGTGCCATCAGTCCGGGACTGAACACAGATACGCAGTATTTT.

The rearrangement uses TRBV6-5 and TRBJ2-2; 7 bases are shared with TRBD2. Unmatched junction bases numbered 7, after V lost 8 bases and J lost 4 bases. There are 14 residues in the CDR3. CDR1 is MNHEY, CDR2 SVGAGI, per germline. CDR3: CASGAAGSTGELFF. The DNA for the CDR3 is TGTGCCAGCGGAGCAGCGGGGAGCACCGGGGAGCTGTTTTTT.

V gene TRBV20-1 combines with J gene TRBJ1-1; no definite D call. Looked up from germline, CDR1 is DFQATT and CDR2 is SNEGSKA (reference sequence). The V gene lost 3 bases and the J gene lost 4 bases, with 6 bases spanning the gap. This CDR3 spans 11 amino acids. The CDR3 reads CSARMATEAFF. CDR3 DNA sequence: TGCAGTGCTAGGATGGCCACTGAAGCTTTCTTT.

This clone was seen a handful of times. The rearrangement links TRBV2 to TRBJ1-3; D uncertain. Germline CDR1 SNHLY, CDR2 FYNNEI. The CDR3 has 18 amino acids. Trimming pared 2 bases from V and 7 bases from J, leaving 24 bases between. The CDR3, as DNA: TGTGCCAGCAGTGAAAAGAATTGGCGGGGAGTGATCCGGAACACCATATATTTT. It encodes CASSEKNWRGVIRNTIYF.

Only one count was recorded for this clone. The chain carries TRBV11-2 and TRBJ2-3, with 8 bases matching TRBD2. Germline V gene sequence: CDR1 SGHAT, CDR2 FQNNGV. V lost 2 bases to trimming and J lost 2 bases; unmatched junction nucleotides: 6. CDR3 size: 16 residues. CDR3 in DNA: TGTGCCAGCAGCTTATTGACGGGGGGGGTCACAGATACGCAGTATTTT. Residues: CASSLLTGGVTDTQYF.

This clone was seen only once. The chain is built from TRBV19 and TRBJ1-3; the match to TRBD1 covers 8 bases. The CDR3 sequence is 15 residues long. The germline V gene has CDR1 LNHDA and CDR2 SQIVND (reference sequence). V gave up 8 bases and J gave up 0 bases; unmatched junction bases: 6. CDR3 sequence: CASGDRLNSGNTIYF. In nucleotides, the CDR3 is TGTGCCAGTGGGGACAGGTTAAACTCTGGAAACACCATATATTTT.

The rearrangement links TRBV9 to TRBJ2-5; weak D call: TRBD1 (6 bases). CDR3 length: 14 residues. Germline CDR1 reads SGDLS; CDR2 reads YYNGEE. V shed 0 bases and J shed 5 bases, with 11 bases lying between them. The CDR3 is CASSVGGRGETQYF. The CDR3 region has the DNA TGTGCCAGCAGCGTAGGGGGGCGCGGGGAGACCCAGTACTTC.

Here the CDR3 reads CSASAGPQHF. The CDR3 nucleotides read TGCAGTGCTAGTGCCGGGCCCCAGCATTTT. The chain links TRBV20-1 to TRBJ1-5; no firm D call. Germline-derived CDR1 and CDR2 are DFQATT and SNEGSKA (reference sequence). The CDR3 has 10 residues. The V gene lost 3 bases and the J gene lost 9 bases, with 6 bases spanning the gap.

V and J are TRBV2 and TRBJ1-4, with 10 nucleotides matching TRBD1. Trimming at V came to 6 bases and at J to 0 bases, leaving 4 bases not matched to a gene. This CDR3 has 16 amino acids. Germline values: CDR1 SNHLY, CDR2 FYNNEI. Here the CDR3 reads CASRAGQGTTNEKLFF. CDR3 DNA: TGTGCCAGCAGAGCGGGACAGGGGACAACTAATGAAAAACTGTTTTTT.

The chain uses TRBV7-6 and TRBJ2-3; a possible D gene is TRBD2 (6 bases). Germline CDR1 reads SGHVS; CDR2 reads FNYEAQ. V was cut by 5 bases and J by 2 bases, with 17 bases left in between. The CDR3 contains 16 residues. The CDR3 here is CASSHLAGRITDTQYF. The CDR3 nucleotides read TGTGCCAGCAGCCACCTGGCGGGAAGAATCACAGATACGCAGTATTTT.

J is TRBJ1-1 and V is TRBV5-4; unclear D gene. The germline gives CDR1 SGHNT, CDR2 YYREEE (reference sequence). V lost 0 bases and J lost 5, with 8 bases in between. This CDR3 is built from 13 residues. This chain's CDR3 is CASSLGRETEAFF. For the CDR3, the DNA is TGTGCCAGCAGCTTGGGAAGGGAGACTGAAGCTTTCTTT.

The CDR3 loop reads CASSLDAGGAYEQYF. The CDR3 DNA reads TGCGCCAGCAGCTTGGATGCAGGGGGCGCTTACGAGCAGTACTTC. V is TRBV5-1 and J is TRBJ2-7, with 8 positions matching TRBD1. CDR3 length: 15 amino acids. V lost 0 bases and J lost 4; bases outside the gene matches: 6. From germline, CDR1 is SGHRS and CDR2 YFSETQ.

This chain joins TRBV18 and TRBJ2-7; TRBD1 aligns across 7 bases. This CDR3 is 14 amino acids long. Trimming took 2 bases from V and 2 from J; bases not matched to a gene: 3. The germline V gene encodes CDR1 KGHSH and CDR2 LQKENI. The CDR3 region is CASSPNRGPYEQYF. The DNA for the CDR3 is TGTGCCAGCTCACCAAACAGGGGCCCCTACGAGCAGTACTTC.

V usage is TRBV24-1 and J usage is TRBJ2-3; TRBD2 aligns across 8 bases. Trimming cost V 12 bases and J 0 bases; bases outside gene matches: 4. Germline V lookup: CDR1 KGHDR, CDR2 SFDVKD. This CDR3 region has 13 residues. CDR3 in amino acids: CAVSGGSTDTQYF. The DNA of the CDR3 is TGTGCCGTAAGCGGGGGAAGCACAGATACGCAGTATTTT.